This T cell receptor beta chain was sequenced during a study of blood T cell repertoires in COVID-19. V lost 0 bases and J 2 bases, leaving 9 bases between the germline ends. CDR1 is SGHRS, CDR2 YFSETQ, per germline. This CDR3 comprises 14 residues. Libraries were prepared by immunoSEQ multiplex PCR; TCRdb keeps only in-frame clonotypes and omits some of them. This table holds 65,000 to 75,000 clones, 80% to 90% found once. This clonotype was sampled from a woman between 45 and 65 years old with active COVID-19. The sample comprised peripheral blood. J is TRBJ2-7 and V is TRBV5-1, with a possible D match to TRBD1 (5 bases). The CDR3 DNA is TGCGCCAGCAGCTTGGGACAGCCAACCTACGAGCAGTACTTC. It codes for CASSLGQPTYEQYF. The full variable domain, completed using reference TRBV5-1 and TRBJ2-7, is KAGVTQTPRYLIKTRGQQVTLSCSPISGHRSVSWYQQTPGQGLQFLFEYFSETQRNKGNFPGRFSGRQFSNSRSEMNVSTLELGDSALYLCASSLGQPTYEQYFGPGTRLTVT.